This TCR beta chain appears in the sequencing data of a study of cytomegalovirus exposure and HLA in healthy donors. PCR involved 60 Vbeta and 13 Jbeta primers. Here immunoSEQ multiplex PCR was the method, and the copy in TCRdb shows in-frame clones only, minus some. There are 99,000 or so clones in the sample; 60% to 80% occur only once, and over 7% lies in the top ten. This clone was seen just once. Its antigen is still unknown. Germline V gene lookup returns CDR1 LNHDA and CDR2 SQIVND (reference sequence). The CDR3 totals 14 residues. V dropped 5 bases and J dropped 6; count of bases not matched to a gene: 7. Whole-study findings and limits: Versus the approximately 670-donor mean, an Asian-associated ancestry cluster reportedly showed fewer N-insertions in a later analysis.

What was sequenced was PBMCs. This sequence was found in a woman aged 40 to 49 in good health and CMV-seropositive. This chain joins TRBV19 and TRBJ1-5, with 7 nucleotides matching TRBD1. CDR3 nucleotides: TGTGCCAGTAGTGACCGACAGGGCGGTCAGCCCCAGCATTTT. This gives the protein CASSDRQGGQPQHF.